These 18 T cell receptor beta chains were all obtained from the same sample, sequenced in a study of blood T cells in healthy people across ages. Sample-barcoded 5' priming and a J-beta primer mix drove a second PCR of roughly 7 to 11 cycles. TCRdb redid the calling of the 5' RACE reads with MiXCR, one entry per CDR3 protein. Of hundreds of thousands of distinct CDR3 sequences listed, more than 40% are singletons. Material: blood. The receptors here all came from a woman aged 60-70 years in good health.

The J gene is TRBJ1-2, the V gene TRBV30, with 8 nucleotides matching TRBD1. The junction had 10 bases not matched to a gene; V was cut back by 5 bases and J by 8 bases. The CDR3 covers 13 residues. Germline CDR1 and CDR2: GTSNPN and SVGIG (reference sequence). CDR3: CAWGEQGAKGYTF. CDR3 DNA sequence: TGTGCCTGGGGAGAGCAGGGGGCGAAAGGCTACACCTTC.

This clonotype is a singleton in its sample. The chain is built from TRBV10-3 and TRBJ2-5; D is unresolved. Germline V gene data show CDR1 as ENHRY and CDR2 as SYGVKD. CDR3 length equals 16 residues. V lost 4 bases and J 0 bases, leaving 15 bases between the germline ends. CDR3 protein: CAISVTGPEYQETQYF. In DNA form, the CDR3 reads TGTGCCATCAGTGTCACCGGGCCCGAGTACCAAGAGACCCAGTACTTC.

This chain connects TRBV5-1 to TRBJ1-2, with 8 bases lining up with TRBD1. The CDR3 is made up of 15 amino acids. The V segment lost 1 base and the J segment 2 bases; nucleotides outside the gene matches: 4. The germline CDR1 and CDR2 sequences are SGHRS and YFSETQ. The CDR3 DNA is TGCGCCAGCAGCTTGCTATCAGGGGGCAACTATGGCTACACCTTC. It translates to CASSLLSGGNYGYTF.

This clonotype has more than one count but fewer than ten. The J gene is TRBJ1-2, the V gene TRBV20-1; D perhaps matches TRBD1 (5 bases). Germline values: CDR1 DFQATT, CDR2 SNEGSKA (reference sequence). The length of the CDR3 is 15 residues. The V end was cut by 0 bases, the J end by 0 bases, with 11 bases between. In DNA form, the CDR3 reads TGCAGTGCTAGAGATGGGGGGAGAACTAACTATGGCTACACCTTC. The encoded protein is CSARDGGRTNYGYTF.

V and J are TRBV3-1 and TRBJ2-1; D is unclear. The V end was cut by 5 bases, the J end by 4 bases, with 9 bases between. Germline V CDR1 and CDR2: LGHDT, YNNKEL (reference sequence). The CDR3 sequence is 13 residues long. The CDR3 region has the DNA TGTGCCAGCAGCGGTAGTCGGTACAATGAGCAGTTCTTC. Protein sequence: CASSGSRYNEQFF.

The rearrangement uses TRBV5-6 and TRBJ1-1, with 9 bases fitting TRBD1. Germline V gene lookup returns CDR1 SGHDT and CDR2 YYEEEE. The length of the CDR3 is 16 residues. V shed 7 bases, J shed 2 bases, and the junction held 12 bases outside the gene matches. Here the CDR3 reads CASLPGQGILNTEAFF. The CDR3 DNA sequence: TGTGCCAGCCTACCCGGACAGGGGATTCTCAACACTGAAGCTTTCTTT.

The chain carries TRBV27 and TRBJ2-4; D might be TRBD2 (6 bases). The CDR3 sequence is 16 residues long. CDR1 is MNHEY and CDR2 is SMNVEV in the germline V gene (reference sequence). Trimming removed 2 bases at V and 0 bases at J, with 11 bases between. This CDR3 is CASSLGGKLAKNIQYF. CDR3 DNA: TGTGCCAGCAGTTTAGGGGGGAAACTAGCCAAAAACATTCAGTACTTC.

The chain joins TRBV6-6 to TRBJ1-5; 8 bases map to TRBD1. This CDR3 comprises 14 residues. Germline trimming cut 11 bases from V and 4 bases from J; bases unmatched to any gene: 10. The V gene's germline CDR1 is MNHNY and CDR2 SVGAGI (reference sequence). The CDR3 bases are TGTGCCGGAGATCTTACAGGGGGTAATCAGCCCCAGCATTTT. Protein: CAGDLTGGNQPQHF.

The rearrangement uses TRBV2 and TRBJ2-1, with 10 positions matching TRBD2. The closer fit of TRBJ2-7 to the DNA end suggests the J call may be wrong. Germline values: CDR1 SNHLY, CDR2 FYNNEI. The CDR3 runs to 17 residues. The CDR3 sequence: CASSEEDWASGSYEQYF. DNA for the CDR3: TGTGCCAGCAGTGAGGAGGATTGGGCTAGCGGGAGTTATGAGCAGTACTTC.

This clonotype was counted a single time. The V call is TRBV4-2, the J call TRBJ2-4; 7 positions match TRBD1. The better agreement between TRBJ2-7 and the DNA end casts doubt on the J call. The CDR3 runs to 14 residues. Germline lookup yields CDR1 LGHNA and CDR2 YNFKEQ. The chain's CDR3 is CASSLDRDPYEQYF. CDR3 DNA: TGTGCCAGCAGCCTAGACAGGGATCCCTACGAGCAGTACTTC.

This clonotype was picked up many times. The CDR3 sequence is CASSVVSEWTAAEQFF. The CDR3 DNA reads TGTGCCAGCAGCGTAGTTTCGGAATGGACAGCAGCTGAGCAGTTCTTC. The chain combines TRBV9 with TRBJ2-1, with a weak D call TRBD1 (6 bases). Germline V CDR1 and CDR2: SGDLS, YYNGEE. V was pared by 0 bases and J by 9 bases, with 19 bases between. The CDR3 contains 16 residues.

The rearrangement links TRBV28 to TRBJ1-2; TRBD1 might be the D (5 bases). CDR3 length: 13 amino acids. V gave up 6 bases and J gave up 4 bases, with 12 bases separating them. Germline assignment: CDR1 MDHEN and CDR2 SYDVKM. CDR3 protein: CASRPSGTYGYTF. The CDR3 DNA follows: TGTGCCAGCAGACCCTCAGGGACCTATGGCTACACCTTC.

The rearrangement links TRBV7-2 to TRBJ1-2; D uncertain. This CDR3 has 14 residues. CDR1 and CDR2 from the germline V gene are SGHTA and FQGNSA. V was pared by 5 bases and J by 4 bases, with 14 bases between. This chain's CDR3 is CASSVEGFAYGYTF. For the CDR3, the DNA is TGTGCCAGCAGCGTAGAAGGGTTTGCCTATGGCTACACCTTC.

The CDR3 spells CASWTWRTGISGANVLTF. Here the CDR3 DNA reads TGTGCCAGCTGGACCTGGAGGACAGGCATCTCTGGGGCCAACGTCCTGACTTTC. This chain uses TRBV7-9 with TRBJ2-6, with 7 bases identical to TRBD1. Germline V gives CDR1 SEHNR, CDR2 FQNEAQ (reference sequence). V dropped 8 bases and J dropped 0; count of bases not matched to a gene: 13. The CDR3 spans 18 residues.

The V call is TRBV10-3, the J call TRBJ1-1; TRBD1 agrees at 7 bases. CDR1 is ENHRY and CDR2 is SYGVKD in the germline V gene. This CDR3 spans 15 amino acids. After removal of 2 bases from V and 6 bases from J, the junction contained 9 bases not matched to a gene. CDR3 DNA: TGTGCCATCAGTGAGCGGCAGGGGGTTGCACCTGAAGCTTTCTTT. Amino acid sequence: CAISERQGVAPEAFF.

V usage is TRBV20-1 and J usage is TRBJ2-7; the D call may be TRBD1 or TRBD2 (5 bases each). Trimming took 5 bases from V and 7 from J, leaving 39 bases between them. CDR1 is DFQATT, CDR2 SNEGSKA, per germline (reference sequence). CDR3 size: 20 residues. CDR3 nucleotides: TGCAGTGCTGAACCCGCTCCCGGGACCAACAACTATAATTCCTACAATGAGCAGTACTTC. The encoded protein is CSAEPAPGTNNYNSYNEQYF.

Notes on this clonotype: An end of the junction does not agree with germline; a read error may underlie this. The chain joins TRBV25-1 to TRBJ1-3, with D unresolved. Germline values: CDR1 MGHDK, CDR2 SYGVNS. The CDR3 has 15 residues. The CDR3 DNA follows: TGTGCCGGCAGTGAACGATTCAGCTCTGGAAACACCATATATTTT. It is translated as CAGSERFSSGNTIYF.

With respect to this clonotype: The junction shows a germline mismatch at one end, possibly a read error. This rearrangement joins TRBV28 to TRBJ2-5; 11 bases line up with TRBD2. CDR3 length: 15 amino acids. CDR1 is MDHEN and CDR2 is SYDVKM in the germline V gene. This CDR3 is CAGSSTSGSGREQYF. CDR3 coding DNA: TGTGCCGGCAGCTCCACTAGCGGGAGTGGTCGGGAGCAGTACTTC.